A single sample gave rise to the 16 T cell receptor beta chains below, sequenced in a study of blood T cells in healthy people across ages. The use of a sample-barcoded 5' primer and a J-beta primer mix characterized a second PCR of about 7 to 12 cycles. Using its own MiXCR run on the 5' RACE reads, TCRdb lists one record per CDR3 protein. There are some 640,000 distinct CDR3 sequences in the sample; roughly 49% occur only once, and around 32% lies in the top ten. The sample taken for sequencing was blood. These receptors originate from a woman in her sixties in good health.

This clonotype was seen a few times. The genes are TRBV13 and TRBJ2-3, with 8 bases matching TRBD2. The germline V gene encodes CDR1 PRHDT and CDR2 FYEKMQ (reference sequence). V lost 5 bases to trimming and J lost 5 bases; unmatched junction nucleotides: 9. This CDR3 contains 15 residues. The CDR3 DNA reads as TGTGCCAGCAGCGAAAGCGGGAGTAAGAAAGATACGCAGTATTTT. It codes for CASSESGSKKDTQYF.

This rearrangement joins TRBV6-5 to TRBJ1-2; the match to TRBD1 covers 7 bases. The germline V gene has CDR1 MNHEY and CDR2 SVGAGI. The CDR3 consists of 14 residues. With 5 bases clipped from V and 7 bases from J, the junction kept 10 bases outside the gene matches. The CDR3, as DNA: TGTGCCAGCAGTGGAAAACAGGGGTTAGGTGGCTACACCTTC. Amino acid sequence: CASSGKQGLGGYTF.

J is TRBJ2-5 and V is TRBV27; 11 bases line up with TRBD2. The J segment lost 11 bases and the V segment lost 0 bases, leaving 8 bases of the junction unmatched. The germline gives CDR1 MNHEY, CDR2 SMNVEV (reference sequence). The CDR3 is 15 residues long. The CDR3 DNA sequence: TGTGCCAGCAGTTTATCTAGCGGGAGGGATAATGAGCAGTACTTC. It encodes CASSLSSGRDNEQYF.

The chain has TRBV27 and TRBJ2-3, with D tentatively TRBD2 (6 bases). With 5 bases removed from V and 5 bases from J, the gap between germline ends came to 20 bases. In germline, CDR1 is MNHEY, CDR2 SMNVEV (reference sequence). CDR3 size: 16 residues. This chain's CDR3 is CASSASGGEWGDTQYF. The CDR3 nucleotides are TGTGCCAGCAGTGCCTCGGGCGGGGAATGGGGAGATACGCAGTATTTT.

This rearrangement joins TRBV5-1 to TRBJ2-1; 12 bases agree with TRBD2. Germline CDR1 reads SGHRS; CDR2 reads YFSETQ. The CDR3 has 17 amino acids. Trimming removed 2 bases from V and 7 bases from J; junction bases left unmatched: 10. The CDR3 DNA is TGCGCCAGCAGCTTTGCTAGCGGGAGGGACGACTGGAATGAGCAGTTCTTC. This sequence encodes CASSFASGRDDWNEQFF.

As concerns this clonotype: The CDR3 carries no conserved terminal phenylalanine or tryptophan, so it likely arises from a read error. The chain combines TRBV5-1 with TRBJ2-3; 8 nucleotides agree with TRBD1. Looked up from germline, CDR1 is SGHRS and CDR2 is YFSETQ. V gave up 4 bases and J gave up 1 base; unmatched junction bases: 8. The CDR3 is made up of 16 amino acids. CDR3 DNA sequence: TGCGCCAGCAGCGGGCTGACAGGGGTGGGCACAGATACGCAGTATCTT. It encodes CASSGLTGVGTDTQYL.

The CDR3, as DNA: TGTGCCAGCAGTTACAATGGCGGGAGCACAGATACGCAGTATTTT. It yields the protein CASSYNGGSTDTQYF. This rearrangement joins TRBV6-6 to TRBJ2-3; maybe TRBD2 (5 bases). There are 15 residues in the CDR3. In germline, CDR1 is MNHNY, CDR2 SVGAGI (reference sequence). V lost 2 bases to trimming and J lost 0 bases, with 9 bases between them.

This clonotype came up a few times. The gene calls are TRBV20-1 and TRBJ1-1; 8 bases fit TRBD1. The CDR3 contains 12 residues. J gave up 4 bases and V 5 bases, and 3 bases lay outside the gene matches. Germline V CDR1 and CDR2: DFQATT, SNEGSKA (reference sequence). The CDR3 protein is CSAAQGGTEAFF. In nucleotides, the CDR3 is TGCAGTGCTGCACAGGGGGGCACTGAAGCTTTCTTT.

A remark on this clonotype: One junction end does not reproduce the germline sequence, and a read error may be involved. Here the CDR3 reads CSAPPGLAKRYEQCF. The CDR3 nucleotides are TGCAGCGCTCCACCTGGGCTAGCAAAAAGGTACGAGCAGTGCTTC. The genes are TRBV29-1 and TRBJ2-7; a possible D gene is TRBD2 (5 bases). CDR1 and CDR2 (germline): SQVTM, ANQGSEA. The CDR3 has 15 amino acids.

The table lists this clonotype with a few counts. The CDR3 is CSARDRLYEQYF. For the CDR3, the DNA is TGCAGTGCAAGGGACAGATTATACGAGCAGTACTTC. The chain employs TRBV20-1 and TRBJ2-7; 7 bases agree with TRBD1. J gave up 4 bases and V 6 bases, and 6 bases lay outside the gene matches. The CDR3 has 12 amino acids. The germline V gene has CDR1 DFQATT and CDR2 SNEGSKA (reference sequence).

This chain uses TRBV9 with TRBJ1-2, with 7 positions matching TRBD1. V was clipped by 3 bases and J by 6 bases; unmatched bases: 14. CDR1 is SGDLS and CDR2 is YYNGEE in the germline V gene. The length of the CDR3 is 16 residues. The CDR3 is CASSATGTEIGDGYTF. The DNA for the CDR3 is TGTGCCAGCAGCGCCACCGGGACAGAGATTGGTGATGGCTACACCTTC.

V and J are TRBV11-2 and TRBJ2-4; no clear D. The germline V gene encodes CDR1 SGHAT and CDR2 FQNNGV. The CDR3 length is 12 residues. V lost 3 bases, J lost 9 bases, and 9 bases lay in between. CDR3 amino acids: CASSFNGIIQYF. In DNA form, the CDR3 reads TGTGCCAGCAGCTTTAACGGTATCATTCAGTACTTC.

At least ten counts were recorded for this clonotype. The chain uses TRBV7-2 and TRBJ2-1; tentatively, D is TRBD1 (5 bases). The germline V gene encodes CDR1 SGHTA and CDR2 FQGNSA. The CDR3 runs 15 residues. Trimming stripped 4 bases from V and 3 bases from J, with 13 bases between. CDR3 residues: CASSSPEDNYNEQFF. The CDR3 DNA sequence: TGTGCCAGCAGCTCGCCAGAGGACAACTACAATGAGCAGTTCTTC.

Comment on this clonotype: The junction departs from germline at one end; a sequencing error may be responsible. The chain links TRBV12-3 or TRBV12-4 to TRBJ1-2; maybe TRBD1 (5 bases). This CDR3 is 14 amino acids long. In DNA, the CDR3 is TGTGCTAGCAGCTCGATGGGGGACGACTATGGCTACACCTTC. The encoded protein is CASSSMGDDYGYTF.

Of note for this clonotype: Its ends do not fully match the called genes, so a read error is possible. This CDR3 reads CSSLDPRNQEAQYF. The CDR3 DNA reads TGCAGCTCCCTCGACCCGAGGAACCAAGAGGCCCAGTACTTC. The chain recombines TRBV29-1 with TRBJ2-5; D is uncertain. The CDR3 covers 14 residues. Germline CDR1 SQVTM, CDR2 ANQGSEA.

The CDR3 sequence is CASSLTSGEETQYF. CDR3 nucleotides: TGTGCCAGCAGCTTAACTAGCGGTGAAGAGACCCAGTACTTC. The chain recombines TRBV7-3 with TRBJ2-5, with D possibly being TRBD2 (6 bases). The V gene's germline CDR1 is SGHTA and CDR2 FQGTGA. This CDR3 spans 14 amino acids. The V and J ends lost 0 bases and 3 bases respectively, with 8 bases between them.